One and the same sample provided the 25 T cell receptor beta chains below, sequenced in a study of follicular helper T cells after annual influenza vaccination. Time point here: 2014-2015 season, 7 days after vaccination. Some clones are missing from TCRdb's copy, which holds only in-frame ones; the method was immunoSEQ multiplex PCR. The data show some 9,800 clones, roughly 85% seen once. This sample comprised CXCR5- memory CD4+ T cells sorted from blood, obtained 7 days after influenza vaccination. The origin of the receptors is an adult who received the influenza vaccine.

V is TRBV5-4 and J is TRBJ2-2; 9 nucleotides align to TRBD1. Germline V gene lookup returns CDR1 SGHNT and CDR2 YYREEE (reference sequence). The V segment lost 2 bases and the J segment 4 bases; nucleotides outside the gene matches: 6. The CDR3 runs 16 residues. CDR3 amino acids: CASSLDRGFGTGELFF. The CDR3 region has the DNA TGTGCCAGCAGCTTAGACAGGGGGTTTGGCACCGGGGAGCTGTTTTTT.

J is TRBJ2-7 and V is TRBV10-3; no clear D gene. The CDR3 sequence is 13 residues long. CDR1 ENHRY and CDR2 SYGVKD come from the germline V gene. Trimming took off 2 bases at V and 5 bases at J, with 10 bases between the two ends. Here the CDR3 DNA reads TGTGCCATCAGTGAGAGAATGACGGACGAGCAGTACTTC. Translated, it gives CAISERMTDEQYF.

V gene TRBV7-9 combines with J gene TRBJ2-7; D may match TRBD1 or TRBD2 (5 bases each). V lost 3 bases and J 2 bases, leaving 8 bases between the germline ends. The CDR3 spans 13 residues. The germline V gene has CDR1 SEHNR and CDR2 FQNEAQ (reference sequence). The CDR3 is CASSFGTAYEQYF. CDR3 in DNA: TGTGCCAGCAGCTTCGGGACGGCCTACGAGCAGTACTTC.

The J gene is TRBJ2-7, the V gene TRBV4-1, with a tentative D call TRBD2 (6 bases). With 4 bases removed from V and 1 base from J, the gap between germline ends came to 14 bases. Germline lookup yields CDR1 MGHRA and CDR2 YSYEKL. The CDR3 consists of 15 residues. CDR3 bases: TGCGCCAGCAGCCTCGGGCACCGGGGGTCCTACGAGCAGTACTTC. This codes for CASSLGHRGSYEQYF.

This clone was seen a single time. V is TRBV13 and J is TRBJ2-3, with a weak D call TRBD2 (5 bases). Germline V CDR1 and CDR2: PRHDT, FYEKMQ (reference sequence). V was trimmed by 1 base and J by 0 bases, leaving 8 bases between them. The length of the CDR3 is 15 residues. DNA for the CDR3: TGTGCCAGCAGCTTAGTGGGAGCCAGCACAGATACGCAGTATTTT. Amino acids: CASSLVGASTDTQYF.

The V and J genes are TRBV7-8 and TRBJ1-5; possibly TRBD1 for D (5 bases). This CDR3 comprises 13 residues. CDR1 and CDR2 from the germline V gene are SGHVS and FQNEAQ. Trimming removed 5 bases at V and 2 bases at J, with 7 bases between. The CDR3 region is CASSGGGNQPQHF. The CDR3 DNA reads as TGTGCCAGCAGCGGAGGGGGCAATCAGCCCCAGCATTTT.

The chain is built from TRBV5-4 and TRBJ2-5; 7 positions match TRBD2. Germline V gives CDR1 SGHNT, CDR2 YYREEE (reference sequence). The CDR3 has 14 residues. V dropped 3 bases and J dropped 6; count of bases not matched to a gene: 8. The CDR3 loop is CASSSWGGVKTQYF. CDR3 bases: TGTGCCAGCAGCTCTTGGGGGGGGGTAAAGACCCAGTACTTC.

This clone was found a few times. This rearrangement joins TRBV7-8 to TRBJ2-7; a possible D gene is TRBD2 (5 bases). Per germline, CDR1 SGHVS and CDR2 FQNEAQ. The CDR3 length is 12 residues. V was trimmed by 5 bases and J by 5 bases, leaving 10 bases between them. The CDR3 sequence is CASSVTSNEQYF. In DNA form, the CDR3 reads TGTGCCAGCAGCGTAACTAGTAACGAGCAGTACTTC.

The chain recombines TRBV7-3 with TRBJ1-5; TRBD1 is a possible D gene (6 bases). V lost 2 bases, J lost 6 bases, and 8 bases lay in between. The CDR3 sequence is 13 residues long. Germline V lookup: CDR1 SGHTA, CDR2 FQGTGA. CDR3 DNA sequence: TGTGCCAGCAGCTTAGTAGGGGGTCAGCCCCAGCATTTT. This codes for CASSLVGGQPQHF. The full variable domain, in which reference TRBV7-3 and TRBJ1-5 provide the parts outside the CDR3, is GAGVSQTPSNKVTEKGKYVELRCDPISGHTALYWYRQSLGQGPEFLIYFQGTGAADDSGLPNDRFFAVRPEGSVSTLKIQRTERGDSAVYLCASSLVGGQPQHFGDGTRLSIL.

V and J are TRBV6-5 and TRBJ2-7; 11 positions agree with TRBD2. This CDR3 has 15 residues. The V and J ends lost 4 bases and 0 bases, in that order; junction bases with no gene match: 2. Germline V lookup: CDR1 MNHEY, CDR2 SVGAGI. The CDR3 here is CASSSSGGTSYEQYF. The DNA of the CDR3 is TGTGCCAGCAGTTCTAGCGGGGGGACCTCCTACGAGCAGTACTTC.

The chain carries TRBV6-5 and TRBJ2-5; the D gene is possibly TRBD1 (5 bases). CDR1 and CDR2 from the germline V gene are MNHEY and SVGAGI. CDR3 length: 15 residues. V was clipped by 0 bases and J by 4 bases, with 12 bases between them. CDR3 protein: CASSYSGHLAETQYF. In DNA form, the CDR3 reads TGTGCCAGCAGTTACTCGGGGCACTTGGCAGAGACCCAGTACTTC.

This clone was found once. The rearrangement links TRBV7-9 to TRBJ1-1; D call uncertain. The germline CDR1 and CDR2 sequences are SEHNR and FQNEAQ (reference sequence). Trimming removed 2 bases at V and 1 base at J, with 14 bases between. This CDR3 has 16 amino acids. CDR3 loop: CASSLYRVGGNTEAFF. The CDR3 nucleotides read TGTGCCAGCAGCTTATACCGGGTTGGAGGGAACACTGAAGCTTTCTTT.

V is TRBV4-3 and J is TRBJ2-1; D is ambiguous. Deletions cut 1 base from V and 6 bases from J, with 10 bases between. This CDR3 region has 14 residues. Germline V lookup: CDR1 LGHNA, CDR2 YSLEER. The CDR3 sequence is CASSQGGPANEQFF. The CDR3 DNA reads as TGCGCCAGCAGCCAAGGCGGACCGGCCAATGAGCAGTTCTTC.

This clone came up once. The gene calls are TRBV19 and TRBJ1-5; TRBD1 agrees at 7 bases. Germline CDR1 LNHDA, CDR2 SQIVND (reference sequence). The V segment lost 5 bases and the J segment 5 bases; nucleotides outside the gene matches: 9. There are 15 residues in the CDR3. CDR3 region: CASSSLGQWHQPQHF. Written as DNA, the CDR3 is TGTGCCAGTAGTTCTCTGGGACAGTGGCATCAGCCCCAGCATTTT.

V and J are TRBV29-1 and TRBJ1-5, with D possibly matching TRBD1 (6 bases). The ends were cut back, 5 bases at V and 1 base at J, with 9 bases in the middle. The CDR3 spans 13 residues. Germline V gene lookup returns CDR1 SQVTM and CDR2 ANQGSEA. The CDR3 DNA sequence: TGCAGCGTTCGGGGGGGCAGCAATCAGCCCCAGCATTTT. This codes for CSVRGGSNQPQHF. Full variable domain (outside the CDR3, taken from reference TRBV29-1 and TRBJ1-5): SAVISQKPSRDICQRGTSLTIQCQVDSQVTMMFWYRQQPGQSLTLIATANQGSEATYESGFVIDKFPISRPNLTFSTLTVSNMSPEDSSIYLCSVRGGSNQPQHFGDGTRLSIL.

This clone was detected only once. The chain is built from TRBV5-5 and TRBJ2-7, with D perhaps matching TRBD2 (6 bases). Trimming stripped 3 bases from V and 7 bases from J, with 8 bases between. Per the germline V gene, CDR1 is SGHKS and CDR2 is YYEKEE (reference sequence). CDR3 size: 11 residues. CDR3 loop: CASSWAGEQYF. CDR3 nucleotides: TGTGCCAGCAGCTGGGCGGGGGAGCAGTACTTC. Together with reference TRBV5-5 and TRBJ2-7, the CDR3 gives the full variable domain: DAGVTQSPTHLIKTRGQQVTLRCSPISGHKSVSWYQQVLGQGPQFIFQYYEKEERGRGNFPDRFSARQFPNYSSELNVNALLLGDSALYLCASSWAGEQYFGPGTRLTVT.

The rearrangement uses TRBV15 and TRBJ2-1; TRBD1 aligns across 7 bases. With V trimmed by 3 bases and J by 7 bases, 6 bases remained unmatched. This CDR3 region has 14 residues. Germline assignment: CDR1 LNHNV and CDR2 YYDKDF (reference sequence). DNA of the CDR3: TGTGCCACCAGCAGGGAGACAGGGATTAATGAGCAGTTCTTC. It encodes CATSRETGINEQFF.

This clone was counted only a few times. V and J are TRBV18 and TRBJ1-2, with no clear D. The V and J ends lost 2 bases and 1 base respectively, with 11 bases between them. The CDR3 totals 15 residues. Germline-derived CDR1 and CDR2 are KGHSH and LQKENI. The CDR3 DNA sequence: TGTGCCAGCTCACCAGCGGAGTTCCTTAACTATGGCTACACCTTC. It translates to CASSPAEFLNYGYTF.

This clone was counted between two and nine times. This chain joins TRBV19 and TRBJ2-3, with a tentative D call TRBD2 (6 bases). Trimming stripped 6 bases from V and 1 base from J, with 14 bases between. This CDR3 contains 15 residues. Per germline, CDR1 LNHDA and CDR2 SQIVND (reference sequence). This CDR3 is CASRGLGGGTDTQYF. The DNA of the CDR3 is TGTGCCAGTAGAGGGTTGGGCGGGGGCACAGATACGCAGTATTTT.

The chain combines TRBV11-2 with TRBJ1-4; tentatively, D is TRBD1 (5 bases). Trimming took off 5 bases at V and 7 bases at J, with 14 bases between the two ends. Looked up from germline, CDR1 is SGHAT and CDR2 is FQNNGV. CDR3 length: 14 amino acids. CDR3 protein: CASSNRGRGEKLFF. In DNA form, the CDR3 reads TGTGCCAGCAGCAACCGGGGGAGGGGTGAAAAACTGTTTTTT. Looking up the rest from reference TRBV11-2 and TRBJ1-4 gives the full variable domain: EAGVAQSPRYKIIEKRQSVAFWCNPISGHATLYWYQQILGQGPKLLIQFQNNGVVDDSQLPKDRFSAERLKGVDSTLKIQPAKLEDSAVYLCASSNRGRGEKLFFGSGTQLSVL.

CDR3 coding DNA: TGTGCCAAAACTGGGGCCAACGTCCTGACTTTC. Translation: CAKTGANVLTF. This chain joins TRBV6-7 and TRBJ2-6, with D uncertain. TRBV6-7 is recorded as an ORF, its role being uncertain. V lost 10 bases, J lost 2 bases, and 3 bases lay in between. The CDR3 runs to 11 residues.

The gene calls are TRBV11-2 and TRBJ1-2; D may be TRBD1 (6 bases). V lost 4 bases and J lost 4, with 10 bases in between. The CDR3 is made up of 13 amino acids. Looked up from germline, CDR1 is SGHAT and CDR2 is FQNNGV. The CDR3 region is CASSYREFYGYTF. The CDR3 DNA reads TGTGCCAGCAGCTACAGGGAATTCTATGGCTACACCTTC.

The chain has TRBV2 and TRBJ1-4; 12 bases agree with TRBD1. Trimming at V came to 0 bases and at J to 8 bases, leaving 7 bases not matched to a gene. This CDR3 contains 17 residues. Germline V gives CDR1 SNHLY, CDR2 FYNNEI. The DNA of the CDR3 is TGTGCCAGCAGTGAAGCGGGGACAGGGGGCTTTTTGGAAAAACTGTTTTTT. This gives the protein CASSEAGTGGFLEKLFF. The variable domain in full, completed from reference TRBV2 and TRBJ1-4, reads EPEVTQTPSHQVTQMGQEVILRCVPISNHLYFYWYRQILGQKVEFLVSFYNNEISEKSEIFDDQFSVERPDGSNFTLKIRSTKLEDSAMYFCASSEAGTGGFLEKLFFGSGTQLSVL.

The rearrangement joins TRBV25-1 to TRBJ1-2, with D uncertain. CDR3 size: 16 residues. V was trimmed by 3 bases and J by 5 bases, leaving 19 bases between them. CDR1 and CDR2 (germline): MGHDK, SYGVNS. CDR3 protein: CASSEERTGSRYGYTF. The CDR3 nucleotides are TGTGCCAGCAGTGAGGAGAGGACGGGGAGTCGATATGGCTACACCTTC.

This chain joins TRBV11-1 and TRBJ1-2, with D unresolved. V lost 5 bases to trimming and J lost 6 bases, with 19 bases between them. Germline assignment: CDR1 SGHAT and CDR2 FQDESV (reference sequence). The CDR3 has 15 residues. The CDR3 DNA reads as TGTGCCAGCAGCCCCGGACCTCCCTTTAGAGATGGCTACACCTTC. This codes for CASSPGPPFRDGYTF.